The rows below give T cell receptor beta chains drawn from one sample of a study of blood T cell repertoires in COVID-19. The data were produced by immunoSEQ multiplex PCR, yet TCRdb's version contains in-frame clones alone and is incomplete. The data hold roughly 190,000 clones, with roughly 86% observed a single time. The material sequenced was peripheral blood. The receptors originated from an older man with acute or convalescent COVID-19. Each CDR3 is given with its conserved first and last residue. D genes are given only for firm matches. Size values are once, few and many counts, or a class for expanded clones, and some rows have none.

j_call,v_call,clone_size,d_call,cdr3_aa,cdr3_nt
TRBJ2-3,TRBV28,-,TRBD2,CASSLLAGGRTDTQYF,TGTGCCAGCAGTTTACTGGCGGGGGGTCGCACAGATACGCAGTATTTT
TRBJ2-3,TRBV7-9,few,-,CASSRVDTQYF,TGTGCCAGCAGCCGGGTGGATACGCAGTATTTT
TRBJ2-7,TRBV10-2,-,TRBD2,CASIKRTSGGVAHEQYF,TGCGCCAGCATCAAAAGGACTAGCGGGGGGGTGGCCCACGAGCAGTACTTC
TRBJ2-7,TRBV28,-,TRBD1,CASTLGTGNGYEQYF,TGTGCCAGCACACTGGGGACAGGGAACGGCTACGAGCAGTACTTC
TRBJ2-2,TRBV27,-,TRBD2,CASSLLAVNTGELFF,TGTGCCAGCAGTTTACTAGCGGTGAACACCGGGGAGCTGTTTTTT
TRBJ2-2,TRBV7-9,-,TRBD1,CASKRTGETGELFF,TGTGCCAGCAAAAGGACAGGCGAAACCGGGGAGCTGTTTTTT
TRBJ1-4,TRBV7-9,-,TRBD1,CASSRDRGWYEKLFF,TGTGCCAGCAGCCGGGACAGGGGGTGGTATGAAAAACTGTTTTTT
TRBJ2-1,TRBV14,-,TRBD1,CASSSRDRGNEQFF,TGTGCCAGCAGCTCTCGGGACAGGGGTAATGAGCAGTTCTTC
TRBJ2-2,TRBV21-1,-,-,CASREGQTTGELFF,TGTGCCAGCAGGGAGGGGCAGACCACCGGGGAGCTGTTTTTT
TRBJ1-1,TRBV11-3,-,-,CASSFTGNTEAFF,TGTGCCAGCAGCTTTACTGGGAACACTGAAGCTTTCTTT
TRBJ2-2,TRBV2,-,-,CASSELTGELFF,TGTGCCAGCAGTGAATTAACCGGGGAGCTGTTTTTT
TRBJ1-2,TRBV2,-,-,CASRFTGIGYGYTF,TGTGCCAGCAGATTTACAGGGATAGGGTATGGCTACACCTTC
TRBJ1-6,TRBV2,-,-,CASSGTSSYNSPLHF,TGTGCCAGCAGCGGGACTAGCTCCTATAATTCACCCCTCCACTTT
TRBJ1-2,TRBV12-3/TRBV12-4,-,-,CASSQSYGYTF,TGTGCCAGCAGCCAGTCTTATGGCTACACCTTC
TRBJ2-7,TRBV12-3/TRBV12-4,-,-,CASSLSATGQYF,TGTGCCAGCAGTTTGAGCGCTACGGGGCAGTACTTC
TRBJ1-4,TRBV23-1,once,-,CASSPGHLSPKSPSSTNEKLFF,TGCGCCAGCAGTCCAGGACATCTATCGCCCAAATCTCCAAGCTCAACTAATGAAAAACTGTTTTTT
TRBJ2-7,TRBV19,-,TRBD2,CASSIVPGTSAEQYF,TGTGCCAGTAGTATTGTTCCCGGGACTAGTGCCGAGCAGTACTTC
TRBJ2-7,TRBV20-1,-,-,CSASGRGYEQYF,TGCAGTGCTAGTGGCAGGGGCTACGAGCAGTACTTC
TRBJ2-7,TRBV27,-,TRBD1,CASSLSPGTGTEEQYF,TGTGCCAGCAGTCTCTCCCCCGGGACAGGGACGGAGGAGCAGTACTTC
TRBJ1-5,TRBV6-4,-,TRBD1,CASTKGQGNNQPQHF,TGTGCCAGCACCAAGGGACAGGGGAACAATCAGCCCCAGCATTTT
TRBJ1-1,TRBV2,-,-,CASSEIRLTEAFF,TGTGCCAGCAGTGAAATCAGGCTGACTGAAGCTTTCTTT
TRBJ1-6,TRBV30,-,TRBD1,CASNRDSSYNSPLHF,TGTGCCAGTAACAGGGACAGCTCCTATAATTCACCCCTCCACTTT
TRBJ2-2,TRBV2,-,-,CASILQGPGELFF,TGTGCCAGCATCTTACAGGGCCCCGGGGAGCTGTTTTTT
TRBJ1-1,TRBV9,-,-,CASNRGGNTEAFF,TGTGCCAGCAACCGGGGGGGCAACACTGAAGCTTTCTTT
TRBJ1-2,TRBV28,-,TRBD1,CASSTFDRGANYGYTF,TGTGCCAGCAGTACCTTCGACAGGGGCGCTAACTATGGCTACACCTTC
TRBJ2-3,TRBV27,-,TRBD2,CASSLREGGTGTQYF,TGTGCCAGCAGTTTACGGGAGGGGGGCACAGGAACGCAGTATTTT
TRBJ1-4,TRBV5-4,-,TRBD1,CASSLQTGVWATNEKLFF,TGTGCCAGCAGCTTGCAGACAGGGGTTTGGGCAACTAATGAAAAACTGTTTTTT
TRBJ1-5,TRBV19,-,TRBD1,CASSYTGVSNQPQHF,TGTGCCAGTAGCTACACAGGGGTTAGCAATCAGCCCCAGCATTTT
TRBJ1-5,TRBV5-1,-,-,CASSLTGNQPQHF,TGCGCCAGCAGCCTCACGGGGAATCAGCCCCAGCATTTT
TRBJ1-1,TRBV14,-,-,CASRPTGNTEAFF,TGTGCCAGCAGGCCTACAGGGAACACTGAAGCTTTCTTT
TRBJ1-1,TRBV6-5,-,-,CASSYVGRENTEAFF,TGTGCCAGCAGTTACGTCGGACGGGAGAACACTGAAGCTTTCTTT
TRBJ1-4,TRBV18,-,TRBD1,CASSPDGTGGEKLFF,TGTGCCAGCTCACCAGATGGGACAGGGGGTGAAAAACTGTTTTTT
TRBJ2-5,TRBV7-9,-,TRBD2,CASSSGLAVPGETQYF,TGTGCCAGCAGCTCAGGACTAGCGGTTCCCGGGGAGACCCAGTACTTC
TRBJ2-7,TRBV18,-,TRBD1,CASSPGQGFYEQYF,TGTGCCAGCTCACCGGGACAGGGTTTCTACGAGCAGTACTTC
TRBJ2-3,TRBV7-2,few,TRBD2,CASSLGLAGGPRDTQYF,TGTGCCAGCAGCCTAGGACTAGCGGGAGGGCCACGGGATACGCAGTATTTT
TRBJ2-7,TRBV6-5,-,-,CASSYLGGYEQYF,TGTGCCAGCAGTTACCTGGGGGGCTACGAGCAGTACTTC
TRBJ1-2,TRBV5-1,-,-,CASTLDTGFVGYTF,TGCGCCAGCACCCTGGACACAGGGTTTGTTGGCTACACCTTC
TRBJ1-2,TRBV5-1,-,TRBD1,CASSLEGQGMNGYTF,TGCGCCAGCAGCTTGGAGGGACAGGGAATGAATGGCTACACCTTC
TRBJ1-4,TRBV29-1,-,TRBD1,CSVFGQAGGYEKLFF,TGCAGCGTTTTCGGACAGGCGGGGGGGTATGAAAAACTGTTTTTT
TRBJ2-3,TRBV5-1,-,TRBD2,CASSPTGTSGGTQYF,TGCGCCAGCAGCCCGACCGGGACTAGCGGGGGTACGCAGTATTTT
TRBJ2-1,TRBV5-4,-,TRBD2,CASSFNGGSRYNEQFF,TGTGCCAGCAGCTTTAATGGCGGGAGCAGGTACAATGAGCAGTTCTTC
TRBJ2-4,TRBV24-1,-,-,CATSEFDRRNIQYF,TGTGCCACCAGTGAATTTGACAGACGAAACATTCAGTACTTC
TRBJ2-3,TRBV25-1,-,-,CASRQGADTDTQYF,TGTGCCAGCAGACAGGGAGCGGACACAGATACGCAGTATTTT
TRBJ1-1,TRBV19,-,-,CASSRWTEAFF,TGTGCCAGTAGCAGGTGGACTGAAGCTTTCTTT
TRBJ1-1,TRBV27,-,-,CASSPSLGAKPEAFF,TGTGCCAGCAGTCCCAGCCTGGGGGCTAAACCTGAAGCTTTCTTT
TRBJ1-6,TRBV4-3,-,-,CASSQGRYGTPDRSPLHF,TGCGCCAGCAGCCAGGGCCGATACGGGACACCGGATAGATCACCCCTCCACTTT
TRBJ1-6,TRBV4-3,-,TRBD1,CASSQEGGRQGLNSPLHF,TGCGCCAGCAGCCAAGAGGGTGGCCGACAGGGGTTGAATTCACCCCTCCACTTT
TRBJ1-5,TRBV9,-,-,CASSTSGSNQPQHF,TGTGCCAGCAGCACCTCGGGGAGCAATCAGCCCCAGCATTTT
TRBJ2-3,TRBV28,-,TRBD2,CASSHYTGLAGGSTDTQYF,TGTGCCAGCAGTCACTACACGGGACTAGCGGGAGGGAGCACAGATACGCAGTATTTT
TRBJ2-5,TRBV7-2,-,TRBD1,CASSAGQGRGWETQYF,TGTGCCAGCAGCGCCGGACAGGGCAGAGGGTGGGAGACCCAGTACTTC
TRBJ1-6,TRBV30,-,-,CAWSSRTATPLHF,TGTGCCTGGAGTTCACGGACAGCGACACCCCTCCACTTT